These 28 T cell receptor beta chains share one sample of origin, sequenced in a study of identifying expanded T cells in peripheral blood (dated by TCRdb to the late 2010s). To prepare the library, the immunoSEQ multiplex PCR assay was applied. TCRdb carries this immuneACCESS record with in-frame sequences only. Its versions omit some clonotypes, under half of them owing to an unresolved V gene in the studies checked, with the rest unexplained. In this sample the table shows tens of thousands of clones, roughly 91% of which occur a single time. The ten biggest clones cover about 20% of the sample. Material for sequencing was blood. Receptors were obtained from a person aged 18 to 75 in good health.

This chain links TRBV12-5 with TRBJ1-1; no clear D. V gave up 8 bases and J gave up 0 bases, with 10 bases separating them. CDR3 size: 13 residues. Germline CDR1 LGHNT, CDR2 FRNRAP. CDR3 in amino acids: CASNRGMNTEAFF. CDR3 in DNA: TGTGCTAGTAACCGAGGGATGAACACTGAAGCTTTCTTT.

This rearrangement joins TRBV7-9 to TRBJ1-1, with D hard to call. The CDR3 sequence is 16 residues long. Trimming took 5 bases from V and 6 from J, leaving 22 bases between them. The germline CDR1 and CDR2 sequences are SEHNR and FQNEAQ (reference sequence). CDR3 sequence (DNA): TGTGCCAGCAGCCCCGAAAGGACCACCACTTGGCCTGAAGCTTTCTTT. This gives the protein CASSPERTTTWPEAFF.

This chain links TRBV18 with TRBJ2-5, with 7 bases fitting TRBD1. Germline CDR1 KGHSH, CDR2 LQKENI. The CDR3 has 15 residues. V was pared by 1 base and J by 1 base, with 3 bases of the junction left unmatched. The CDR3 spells CASSPRGGRQETQYF. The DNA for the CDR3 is TGTGCCAGCTCACCACGAGGGGGCCGCCAAGAGACCCAGTACTTC.

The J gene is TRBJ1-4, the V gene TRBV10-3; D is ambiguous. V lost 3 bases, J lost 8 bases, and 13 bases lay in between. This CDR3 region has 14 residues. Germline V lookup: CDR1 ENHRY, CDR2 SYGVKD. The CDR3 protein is CAISDANSREKLFF. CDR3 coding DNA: TGTGCCATCAGTGACGCAAACAGTAGAGAAAAACTGTTTTTT.

CDR3 protein: CASSIGWPRSFSNSPLHF. The CDR3 DNA reads as TGTGCCAGCTCAATTGGTTGGCCCCGATCTTTTAGCAATTCACCCCTCCACTTT. This chain connects TRBV18 to TRBJ1-6; no clear D. Germline CDR1 reads KGHSH; CDR2 reads LQKENI. The CDR3 length is 18 residues. The V end was cut by 5 bases, the J end by 7 bases, with 24 bases between.

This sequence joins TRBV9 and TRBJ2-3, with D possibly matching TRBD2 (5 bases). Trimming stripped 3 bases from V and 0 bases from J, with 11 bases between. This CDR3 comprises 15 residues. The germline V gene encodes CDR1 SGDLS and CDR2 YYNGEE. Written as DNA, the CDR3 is TGTGCCAGCAGCGCGAGCGGTCGTAGCACAGATACGCAGTATTTT. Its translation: CASSASGRSTDTQYF.

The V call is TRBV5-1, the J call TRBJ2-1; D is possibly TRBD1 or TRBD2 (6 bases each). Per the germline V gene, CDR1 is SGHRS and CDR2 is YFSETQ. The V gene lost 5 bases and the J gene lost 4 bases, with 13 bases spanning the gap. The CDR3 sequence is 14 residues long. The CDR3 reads CASSTGAIYNEQFF. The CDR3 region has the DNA TGCGCCAGCAGTACGGGGGCCATTTACAATGAGCAGTTCTTC.

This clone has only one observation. Here the CDR3 DNA reads TGTGCCAGCAGGAAAACGGGGGGCAATTATGAAAAACTGTTTTTT. Translating gives CASRKTGGNYEKLFF. The chain joins TRBV6-1 to TRBJ1-4, with D possibly TRBD1 on 6 matching bases. CDR3 length equals 15 residues. The germline V gene has CDR1 MNHNS and CDR2 SASEGT. V was pared by 6 bases and J by 6 bases, with 17 bases between.

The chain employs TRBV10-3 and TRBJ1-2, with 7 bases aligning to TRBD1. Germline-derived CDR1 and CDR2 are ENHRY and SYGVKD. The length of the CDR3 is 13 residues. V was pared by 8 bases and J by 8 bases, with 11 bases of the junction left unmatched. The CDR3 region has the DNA TGTGCCATCTGCCCCGACAGGGAGAGGGGCTACACCTTC. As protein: CAICPDRERGYTF.

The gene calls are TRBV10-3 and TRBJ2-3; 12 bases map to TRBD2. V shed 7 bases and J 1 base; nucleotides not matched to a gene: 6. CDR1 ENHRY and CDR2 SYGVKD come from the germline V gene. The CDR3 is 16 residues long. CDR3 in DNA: TGTGCCATCACCAAACTAGCGGGGGGCGGCACAGATACGCAGTATTTT. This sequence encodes CAITKLAGGGTDTQYF.

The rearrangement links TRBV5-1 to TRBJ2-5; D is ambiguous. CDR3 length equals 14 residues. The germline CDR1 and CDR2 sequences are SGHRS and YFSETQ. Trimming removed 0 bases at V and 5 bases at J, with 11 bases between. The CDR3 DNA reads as TGCGCCAGCAGCTTGGGACCGCTGGGGGAGACCCAGTACTTC. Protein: CASSLGPLGETQYF.

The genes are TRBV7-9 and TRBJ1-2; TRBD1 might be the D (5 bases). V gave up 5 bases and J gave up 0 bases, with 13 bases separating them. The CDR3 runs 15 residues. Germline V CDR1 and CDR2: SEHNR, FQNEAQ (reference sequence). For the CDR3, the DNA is TGTGCCAGCAGCCCTACGGACATCGCTAACTATGGCTACACCTTC. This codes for CASSPTDIANYGYTF.

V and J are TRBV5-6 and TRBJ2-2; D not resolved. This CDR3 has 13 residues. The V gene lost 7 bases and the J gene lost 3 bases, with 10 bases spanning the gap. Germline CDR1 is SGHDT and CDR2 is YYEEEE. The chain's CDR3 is CASRKWDTGELFF. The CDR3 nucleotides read TGTGCCAGCCGTAAGTGGGACACCGGGGAGCTGTTTTTT. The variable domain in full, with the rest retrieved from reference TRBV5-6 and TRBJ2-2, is DAGVTQSPTHLIKTRGQQVTLRCSPKSGHDTVSWYQQALGQGPQFIFQYYEEEERQRGNFPDRFSGHQFPNYSSELNVNALLLGDSALYLCASRKWDTGELFFGEGSRLTVL.

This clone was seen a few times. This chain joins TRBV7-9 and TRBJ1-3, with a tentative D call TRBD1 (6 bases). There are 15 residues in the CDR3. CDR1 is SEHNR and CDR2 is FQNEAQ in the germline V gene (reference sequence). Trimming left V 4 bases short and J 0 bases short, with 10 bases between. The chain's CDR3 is CASSSQGYSGNTIYF. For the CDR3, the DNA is TGTGCCAGCAGCTCACAGGGTTACTCTGGAAACACCATATATTTT.

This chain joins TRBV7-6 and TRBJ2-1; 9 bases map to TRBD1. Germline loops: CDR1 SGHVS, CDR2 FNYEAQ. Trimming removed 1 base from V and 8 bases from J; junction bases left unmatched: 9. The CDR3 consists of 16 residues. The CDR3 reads CASSLGPGQGGYEQFF. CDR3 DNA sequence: TGTGCCAGCAGCTTAGGACCGGGACAGGGTGGATATGAGCAGTTCTTC.

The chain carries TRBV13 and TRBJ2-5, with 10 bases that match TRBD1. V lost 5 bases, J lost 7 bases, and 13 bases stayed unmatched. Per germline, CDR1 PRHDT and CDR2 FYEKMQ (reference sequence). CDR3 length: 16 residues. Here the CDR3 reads CASSTDRGPAGGTQYF. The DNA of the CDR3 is TGTGCCAGCAGCACCGACAGGGGGCCGGCCGGGGGGACCCAGTACTTC. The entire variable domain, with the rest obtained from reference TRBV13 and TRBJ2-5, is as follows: AAGVIQSPRHLIKEKRETATLKCYPIPRHDTVYWYQQGPGQDPQFLISFYEKMQSDKGSIPDRFSAQQFSDYHSELNMSSLELGDSALYFCASSTDRGPAGGTQYFGPGTRLLVL.

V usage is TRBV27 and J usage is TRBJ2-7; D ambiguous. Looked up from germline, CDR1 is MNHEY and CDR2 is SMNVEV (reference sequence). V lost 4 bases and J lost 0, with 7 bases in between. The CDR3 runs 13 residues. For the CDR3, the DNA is TGTGCCAGCAGTTCCGGCAGCTCCTACGAGCAGTACTTC. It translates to CASSSGSSYEQYF.

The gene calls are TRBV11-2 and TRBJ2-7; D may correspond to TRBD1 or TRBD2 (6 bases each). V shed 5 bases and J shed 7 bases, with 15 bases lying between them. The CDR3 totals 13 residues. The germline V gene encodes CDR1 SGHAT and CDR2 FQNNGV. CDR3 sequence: CASSQQGLGEQYF. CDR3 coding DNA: TGTGCCAGCAGCCAACAGGGACTCGGTGAGCAGTACTTC.

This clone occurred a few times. The CDR3 nucleotides read TGTGCCAGCAGCCCAACGGGGACAGGGGTCACTGAAGCTTTCTTT. This codes for CASSPTGTGVTEAFF. The chain combines TRBV5-6 with TRBJ1-1; 10 bases line up with TRBD1. V was clipped by 4 bases and J by 4 bases; unmatched bases: 7. In germline, CDR1 is SGHDT, CDR2 YYEEEE. This CDR3 has 15 residues.

CDR3 in DNA: TGTGCCAGCAGTTACTCCGACGGGGGCTATGGCTACACCTTC. It yields the protein CASSYSDGGYGYTF. The rearrangement links TRBV6-6 to TRBJ1-2, with D possibly TRBD1 on 5 matching bases. Germline V lookup: CDR1 MNHNY, CDR2 SVGAGI (reference sequence). V shed 0 bases and J shed 4 bases, with 9 bases lying between them. The CDR3 has 14 amino acids.

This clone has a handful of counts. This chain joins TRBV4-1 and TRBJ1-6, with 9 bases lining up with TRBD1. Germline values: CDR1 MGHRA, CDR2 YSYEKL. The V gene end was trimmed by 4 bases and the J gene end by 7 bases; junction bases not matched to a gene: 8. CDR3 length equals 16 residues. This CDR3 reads CASSLTTGGWNSPLHF. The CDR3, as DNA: TGCGCCAGCAGCCTCACGACAGGGGGATGGAATTCACCCCTCCACTTT.

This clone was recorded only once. CDR3 sequence: CASSLVSGWADSPLHF. As DNA, the CDR3 is TGTGCCAGCAGCTTAGTCAGCGGGTGGGCAGATTCACCCCTCCACTTT. This chain uses TRBV7-2 with TRBJ1-6, with D unclear. V dropped 1 base and J dropped 8 bases, with 15 bases sitting between them. Per the germline V gene, CDR1 is SGHTA and CDR2 is FQGNSA. There are 16 residues in the CDR3. The full variable domain, completed using reference TRBV7-2 and TRBJ1-6, is GAGVSQSPSNKVTEKGKDVELRCDPISGHTALYWYRQSLGQGLEFLIYFQGNSAPDKSGLPSDRFSAERTGGSVSTLTIQRTQQEDSAVYLCASSLVSGWADSPLHFGNGTRLTVT.

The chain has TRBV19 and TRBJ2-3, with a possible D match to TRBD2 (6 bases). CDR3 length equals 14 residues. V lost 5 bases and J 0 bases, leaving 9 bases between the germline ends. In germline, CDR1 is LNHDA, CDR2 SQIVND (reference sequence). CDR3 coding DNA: TGTGCCAGTAGTCGGGGGACTAGCACAGATACGCAGTATTTT. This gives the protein CASSRGTSTDTQYF.

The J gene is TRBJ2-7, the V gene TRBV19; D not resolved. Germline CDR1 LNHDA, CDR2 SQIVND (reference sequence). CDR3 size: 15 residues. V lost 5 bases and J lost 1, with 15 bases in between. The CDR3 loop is CASSPAKRTSYEQYF. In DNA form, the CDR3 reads TGTGCCAGTAGTCCGGCCAAGAGGACGTCCTACGAGCAGTACTTC.

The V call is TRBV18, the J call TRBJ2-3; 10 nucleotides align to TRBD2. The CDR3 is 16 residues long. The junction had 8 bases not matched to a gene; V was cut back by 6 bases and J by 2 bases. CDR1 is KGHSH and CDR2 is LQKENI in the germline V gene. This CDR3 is CASSLIAGGSTDTQYF. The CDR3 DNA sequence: TGTGCCAGCTCTCTAATAGCGGGGGGATCCACAGATACGCAGTATTTT.

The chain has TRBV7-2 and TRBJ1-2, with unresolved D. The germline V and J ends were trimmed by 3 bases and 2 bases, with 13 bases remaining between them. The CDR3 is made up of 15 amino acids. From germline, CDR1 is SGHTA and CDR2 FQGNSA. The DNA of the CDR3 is TGTGCCAGCAGCTTTTCCCCACCAAGCAACTATGGCTACACCTTC. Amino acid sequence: CASSFSPPSNYGYTF.

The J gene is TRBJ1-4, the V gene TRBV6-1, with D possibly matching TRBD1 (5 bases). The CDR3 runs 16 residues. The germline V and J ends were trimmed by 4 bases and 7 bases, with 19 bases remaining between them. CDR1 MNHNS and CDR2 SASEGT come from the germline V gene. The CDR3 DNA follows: TGTGCCAGCAGTGCACAGAGTCCAGGTGGGGCTGAAAAACTGTTTTTT. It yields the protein CASSAQSPGGAEKLFF.

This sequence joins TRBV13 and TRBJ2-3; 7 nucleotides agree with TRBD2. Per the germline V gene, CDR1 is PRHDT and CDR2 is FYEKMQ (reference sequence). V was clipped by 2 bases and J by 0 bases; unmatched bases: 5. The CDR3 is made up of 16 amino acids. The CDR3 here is CASSLTPGGSTDTQYF. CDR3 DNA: TGTGCCAGCAGCTTAACCCCGGGAGGAAGCACAGATACGCAGTATTTT.